Below are 5 T cell receptor beta chains sequenced from a single sample in a study of CD8 T cells in ankylosing spondylitis. TCRdb itself ran the 5' RACE reads through MiXCR, one entry per CDR3 protein. This sample has hundreds of thousands of distinct CDR3 sequences; 12% occur once, and the top ten carry under 0.6%. Findings and caveats of the study: Blood of patients with ankylosing spondylitis appeared to be characterized by a TCR beta motif of seven or eight highly homologous variants.

These receptors' antigens are unknown. The sample was blood, either unsorted or a sorted T cell fraction (not recorded which). The receptors stem from a male donor with ankylosing spondylitis.

This chain connects TRBV5-6 to TRBJ2-7; D ambiguous. The germline V gene has CDR1 SGHDT and CDR2 YYEEEE. Trimming shortened V by 6 bases and J by 1 base, and 14 bases separated the two germline ends. The CDR3 runs 14 residues. Here the CDR3 reads CASKIRAASYEQYF. For the CDR3, the DNA is TGTGCCAGCAAAATACGAGCTGCTTCCTACGAGCAGTACTTC.

V usage is TRBV9 and J usage is TRBJ2-5; no reliable D call. The CDR3 covers 16 residues. CDR1 SGDLS and CDR2 YYNGEE come from the germline V gene. V was pared by 0 bases and J by 1 base, with 13 bases between. CDR3 protein: CASSVGPQESQETQYF. CDR3 bases: TGTGCCAGCAGCGTAGGACCCCAGGAGTCCCAAGAGACCCAGTACTTC.

The chain employs TRBV5-1 and TRBJ1-1, with D perhaps TRBD1 (5 bases). Germline V gives CDR1 SGHRS, CDR2 YFSETQ. Trimming took off 0 bases at V and 5 bases at J, with 14 bases between the two ends. The CDR3 is 15 residues long. CDR3 coding DNA: TGCGCCAGCAGCTTGGTGAGGGGCGGGGGGACTGAAGCTTTCTTT. This translates into CASSLVRGGGTEAFF.

This clonotype was seen many times. The chain carries TRBV12-3 or TRBV12-4 and TRBJ2-3, with 12 bases fitting TRBD1. This CDR3 has 16 residues. Trimming removed 6 bases from V and 6 bases from J; junction bases left unmatched: 10. CDR3 sequence (DNA): TGTGCCAGCAGCTTGCGGGACAGGGGGCGCAGCGATACGCAGTATTTT. Amino acids: CASSLRDRGRSDTQYF.

This clonotype showed up just a few times. The rearrangement joins TRBV11-2 to TRBJ2-2; D unclear. Germline-derived CDR1 and CDR2 are SGHAT and FQNNGV. The CDR3 consists of 15 residues. Trimming left V 2 bases short and J 5 bases short, with 12 bases between. The DNA for the CDR3 is TGTGCCAGCAGCTTACCGGTGTTGTGGACCGGGGAGCTGTTTTTT. Translating it yields CASSLPVLWTGELFF.